Listed below are T cell receptor beta chains from one sample, sequenced in a study of control samples from healthy donors and cancer patients. The method was immunoSEQ multiplex PCR; TCRdb's version includes in-frame clones alone and lacks a portion of them. Of some 22,000 clones in the sample, 84% are singletons; the top ten hold roughly 25%. Sequenced: PBMCs. Receptors originate from a man in his sixties with colorectal cancer. Both conserved end residues are part of each CDR3. Fields, in order: clone size, V gene, CDR3 length, J gene, D gene, CDR3 DNA, CDR3 protein. The D gene is left open where the match is weak. Part of the rows lack a size; the others show once, few, many or a class for expanded clones.

NA,TRBV2,14,TRBJ2-7,NA,TGTGCCAGCACCACAGACTCGGGGGTCTACGAGCAGTACTTC,CASTTDSGVYEQYF
NA,TRBV27,13,TRBJ1-1,NA,TGTGCCAGCAGTTTACAGGGAGACACTGAAGCTTTCTTT,CASSLQGDTEAFF
NA,TRBV11-2,15,TRBJ2-4,NA,TGTGCCAGCAGCTTTCAGTCCGGGGCCAAAAACATTCAGTACTTC,CASSFQSGAKNIQYF
NA,TRBV5-4,16,TRBJ2-2,TRBD2,TGTGCCAGCAGCCGGACTAGCGGGGCCATCACCGGGGAGCTGTTTTTT,CASSRTSGAITGELFF
NA,TRBV3-1/TRBV3-2,12,TRBJ1-3,NA,TGTGCCAGCAGCCAAGTTGGAAACACCATATATTTT,CASSQVGNTIYF
NA,TRBV6-5,13,TRBJ2-7,NA,TGTGCCAGCAGTTTTAGTGGCCCGGACGAGCAGTACTTC,CASSFSGPDEQYF
NA,TRBV9,14,TRBJ2-7,NA,TGTGCCAGCAGCCACCGGGACGGGAAGGACGAGCAGTACTTC,CASSHRDGKDEQYF
NA,TRBV2,15,TRBJ2-7,NA,TGTGCCAGCAGTGAGAGGAGGGACAACGCTTACGAGCAGTACTTC,CASSERRDNAYEQYF
NA,TRBV6-5,14,TRBJ2-7,TRBD2,TGTGCCAGCAGTTTCACGGGGGGGGTCTACGAGCAGTACTTC,CASSFTGGVYEQYF
NA,TRBV5-6,16,TRBJ2-2,TRBD2,TGTGCCAGCAGCTTCCTAGCGGGGGGGAGCACCGGGGAGCTGTTTTTT,CASSFLAGGSTGELFF
NA,TRBV7-6,11,TRBJ1-1,NA,TGTGCCAGCAGCTTGTTCAGCCAAGCTTTCTTT,CASSLFSQAFF
NA,TRBV3-1/TRBV3-2,15,TRBJ1-4,TRBD1,TGTGCCAGCAGCCAGTCCGGGACAGGGTGGGAAAAACTGTTTTTT,CASSQSGTGWEKLFF
NA,TRBV2,13,TRBJ2-1,NA,TGTGCCAGCAGTGCGGCACTCTACAATGAGCAGTTCTTC,CASSAALYNEQFF
NA,TRBV18,13,TRBJ1-1,NA,TGTGCCAGCTCACCAAGGTGGGGACCCGAAGCTTTCTTT,CASSPRWGPEAFF
NA,TRBV11-3,14,TRBJ1-1,NA,TGTGCCAGCAGCTTAGGGGGTGGGAACACTGAAGCTTTCTTT,CASSLGGGNTEAFF
NA,TRBV27,15,TRBJ2-2,TRBD2,TGTGCCAGCAGTTTCTTACGGGGAGGGACCGGGGAGCTGTTTTTT,CASSFLRGGTGELFF
NA,TRBV3-1/TRBV3-2,15,TRBJ2-2,NA,TGTGCCAGCAGTCGCGGGGGCGGGGGAGCCGGGGAGCTGTTTTTT,CASSRGGGGAGELFF
few,TRBV2,14,TRBJ1-2,TRBD1,TGTGCCAGCAGTGTGCCTGGGACAGGTTTTGGCTACACCTTC,CASSVPGTGFGYTF
NA,TRBV11-2,14,TRBJ1-3,TRBD1,TGTGCCAGCAGTTCAAACAGGGGTAGAAACACCATATATTTT,CASSSNRGRNTIYF
NA,TRBV7-9,12,TRBJ2-3,NA,TGTGCCAGCAGCCCGTTATCAGATACGCAGTATTTT,CASSPLSDTQYF
few,TRBV9,15,TRBJ2-1,TRBD1,TGTGCCAGCAGCTTACGGGACAGCACCTACAATGAGCAGTTCTTC,CASSLRDSTYNEQFF
NA,TRBV19,14,TRBJ1-1,NA,TGTGCCAGTAGTATAAAGACAGGCGACACTGAAGCTTTCTTT,CASSIKTGDTEAFF
NA,TRBV5-1,13,TRBJ2-1,NA,TGCGCCAGCAGCTTTTGGGAAAAGGCTGAGCAGTTCTTC,CASSFWEKAEQFF
NA,TRBV12-3/TRBV12-4,12,TRBJ1-2,NA,TGTGCCAGCAGTTTGCGACAGAATGGCTACACCTTC,CASSLRQNGYTF
NA,TRBV29-1,13,TRBJ1-2,NA,TGCAGCGTGCATCAGGAGGCTGGCTATGGCTACACCTTC,CSVHQEAGYGYTF
NA,TRBV19,15,TRBJ1-1,TRBD1,TGTGCCAGTAGTTACCGGGACAGCCCTGTAATTACAGCTTTCTTT,CASSYRDSPVITAFF
NA,TRBV6-5,16,TRBJ1-6,TRBD1,TGTGCCAGCAGTTACATTCGGACAGGGGGTGGTTCACCCCTCCACTTT,CASSYIRTGGGSPLHF
NA,TRBV29-1,16,TRBJ2-3,TRBD2,TGCAGCGTGGGGACTAGCGGGGCCCAATTCACAGATACGCAGTATTTT,CSVGTSGAQFTDTQYF
NA,TRBV30,13,TRBJ2-7,TRBD2,TGTGCCTGCCTAGGAGCGGGGGTGCGCGAGCAGTACTTC,CACLGAGVREQYF
NA,TRBV5-4,16,TRBJ2-1,NA,TGTGCCAGCAGCTTCCAGGGTGAGGGGTTGGCCAACGAGCAGTTCTTC,CASSFQGEGLANEQFF
NA,TRBV20-1,11,TRBJ2-6,NA,TGCAGTGTTTCTTGGGGCAGGGGCCTGACTTTC,CSVSWGRGLTF
NA,TRBV29-1,14,TRBJ2-1,NA,TGCAGCGTGCCAGGGGCAGGGATCCACAATGAGCAGTTCTTC,CSVPGAGIHNEQFF
NA,TRBV19,14,TRBJ1-1,NA,TGTGCCAGTAGTCTCGTGGGGTCGTACACTGAAGCTTTCTTT,CASSLVGSYTEAFF
NA,TRBV6-5,11,TRBJ2-7,NA,TGTGCCAGCAGTTGCCCCCCCGAGCAGTACTTC,CASSCPPEQYF
NA,TRBV3-1/TRBV3-2,16,TRBJ2-2,NA,TGTGCCAGCAGCCAAGAGGCAGGGGTTTTTTCCGGGGAGCTGTTTTTT,CASSQEAGVFSGELFF
NA,TRBV30,18,TRBJ1-5,NA,TGTGCCTGGAGTGTAAGCGGGACGAGGGCGAATAGCAATCAGCCCCAGCATTTT,CAWSVSGTRANSNQPQHF